This TCR beta chain was sequenced for a study of pediatric ulcerative colitis. The rectum was sampled with one to two pinch biopsies at colonoscopy. Clones were read by immunoSEQ multiplex PCR, and TCRdb kept only the in-frame ones, dropping some. The sample lists 36,000 or so clones, roughly 72% occurring once. The CDR3 covers 17 residues. J lost 4 bases, V lost 5 bases, and 13 bases had no gene match. CDR1 is SGHRS and CDR2 is YFSETQ in the germline V gene. Sequencing was done on a sample of gut tissue. The chain has TRBV5-1 and TRBJ2-1; 9 nucleotides align to TRBD2. The sequence was obtained from a boy younger than 18 with moderate ulcerative colitis. The CDR3 reads CASRPTSAGGGYNEQFF. Written as DNA, the CDR3 is TGCGCCAGCAGACCTACATCAGCGGGGGGCGGGTACAATGAGCAGTTCTTC. Looking up the rest from reference TRBV5-1 and TRBJ2-1 gives the full variable domain: KAGVTQTPRYLIKTRGQQVTLSCSPISGHRSVSWYQQTPGQGLQFLFEYFSETQRNKGNFPGRFSGRQFSNSRSEMNVSTLELGDSALYLCASRPTSAGGGYNEQFFGPGTRLTVL.